The rows below give T cell receptor beta chains drawn from one sample of a study of cytomegalovirus exposure and HLA in healthy donors. Measured with immunoSEQ multiplex PCR; TCRdb has only the in-frame clones, and not every one. Altogether 150,000 to 200,000 clones are present, 78% being singletons, with the ten largest covering less than 6%. Material for sequencing was PBMCs. The receptors derive from a woman in her 30s in good health and CMV-seropositive. Both conserved end residues are part of each CDR3. Fields, in order: J gene, D gene, V gene, clone size, CDR3 length, CDR3 protein, CDR3 DNA. A D gene is named only where the DNA matches it firmly. The size field is filled for only some rows; it gives once, few, many or a size class.

TRBJ2-7 | TRBD2 | TRBV5-1 | . | 14 | CASSQAGGGYEQYF | TGCGCCAGCAGCCAAGCGGGAGGGGGCTACGAGCAGTACTTC
TRBJ2-3 | TRBD1 | TRBV10-1 | once | 15 | CASSGGQGAEDTQYF | TGCGCCAGCAGTGGGGGACAGGGGGCGGAAGATACGCAGTATTTT
TRBJ1-6 | TRBD1 | TRBV5-1 | . | 17 | CASSLGTGKAGSSPLHF | TGCGCCAGCAGCCTCGGGACAGGGAAAGCAGGTAGTTCACCCCTCCACTTT
TRBJ1-2 | TRBD1 | TRBV9 | . | 12 | CASRTGEGGYTF | TGTGCCAGCAGGACAGGGGAGGGTGGCTACACCTTC
TRBJ2-1 | . | TRBV6-6 | . | 15 | CASAPGGPSYNEQFF | TGTGCCAGCGCCCCGGGCGGGCCCTCCTACAATGAGCAGTTCTTC
TRBJ1-4 | . | TRBV5-6 | few | 14 | CASSLGDGTEKLFF | TGTGCCAGCAGCTTAGGGGACGGGACAGAAAAACTGTTTTTT
TRBJ2-7 | . | TRBV27 | . | 14 | CASSIDTFSYGQYF | TGTGCCAGCAGTATCGACACTTTCTCCTACGGGCAGTACTTC
TRBJ2-4 | . | TRBV19 | . | 15 | CASSIWENSKNIQYF | TGTGCCAGTAGTATATGGGAGAATTCCAAAAACATTCAGTACTTC
TRBJ1-1 | . | TRBV19 | . | 14 | CASSIPVEGTEAFF | TGTGCCAGTAGTATACCGGTGGAGGGGACTGAAGCTTTCTTT
TRBJ2-5 | TRBD2 | TRBV5-1 | once | 15 | CASSLVLAGEATQYF | TGCGCCAGCAGCTTGGTGCTAGCGGGAGAGGCGACCCAGTACTTC
TRBJ2-7 | . | TRBV5-1 | . | 15 | CASSLAGRGDAEQYF | TGCGCCAGCAGCTTGGCCGGCAGGGGGGATGCCGAGCAGTACTTC
TRBJ1-1 | . | TRBV10-1 | . | 15 | CASSESRKGSAEAFF | TGCGCCAGCAGTGAGTCGAGGAAGGGTAGCGCTGAAGCTTTCTTT
TRBJ2-7 | . | TRBV1 | . | 13 | CTSSRDRVHEQYF | TGCACCAGCAGCCGGGACAGGGTCCACGAGCAGTACTTC
TRBJ1-4 | . | TRBV19 | few | 13 | CASSIGPFEKLFF | TGTGCCAGTAGTATAGGGCCCTTTGAAAAACTGTTTTTT
TRBJ2-1 | . | TRBV28 | few | 14 | CASSRPTPGNEQFF | TGTGCCAGCAGTCGGCCAACCCCGGGGAATGAGCAGTTCTTC
TRBJ2-2 | . | TRBV19 | once | 15 | CASSIDRVDAGELFF | TGTGCCAGTAGTATAGACAGGGTTGACGCCGGGGAGCTGTTTTTT
TRBJ2-7 | TRBD2 | TRBV28 | . | 15 | CASIVSGAPGSEQYF | TGTGCCAGCATCGTTAGCGGGGCCCCGGGAAGTGAGCAGTACTTC
TRBJ2-3 | . | TRBV18 | once | 13 | CASSPSGQDTQYF | TGTGCCAGCTCACCCTCAGGGCAAGATACGCAGTATTTT
TRBJ1-4 | . | TRBV10-1 | . | 16 | CASSESRDSTNEKLFF | TGCGCCAGCAGTGAGTCGAGGGATTCAACTAATGAAAAACTGTTTTTT
TRBJ2-1 | . | TRBV7-5 | . | 14 | CARSLGTSDDEQFF | TGTGCCAGAAGCTTAGGGACTAGCGATGATGAGCAGTTCTTC
TRBJ1-2 | . | TRBV9 | . | 13 | CASSVVGVHGYTF | TGTGCCAGCAGCGTAGTCGGGGTTCATGGCTACACCTTC
TRBJ2-7 | . | TRBV28 | . | 12 | CASGGYSYEQYF | TGTGCCAGCGGCGGGTACTCCTACGAGCAGTACTTC
TRBJ1-2 | . | TRBV5-1 | . | 14 | CASSFQARGYGYTF | TGCGCCAGCAGCTTCCAGGCAAGGGGCTATGGCTACACCTTC
TRBJ1-1 | . | TRBV10-2 | . | 12 | CASSYPNTEAFF | TGCGCCAGTTCGTATCCTAACACTGAAGCTTTCTTT
TRBJ2-2 | . | TRBV7-9 | . | 14 | CASSSRVAAGELFF | TGTGCCAGCAGCTCCAGGGTGGCGGCCGGGGAGCTGTTTTTT
TRBJ1-1 | TRBD1 | TRBV18 | . | 18 | CASSPSGTGLIMNTEAFF | TGTGCCAGCTCACCATCCGGGACAGGGCTAATCATGAACACTGAAGCTTTCTTT
TRBJ2-4 | . | TRBV7-2 | . | 14 | CASRLTGAKNIQYF | TGTGCCAGCAGGCTAACCGGGGCCAAAAACATTCAGTACTTC
TRBJ1-4 | . | TRBV5-1 | . | 21 | CASSLSSARSGREKSEGKLFF | TGCGCCAGCAGCTTATCCTCCGCCAGGTCAGGGCGGGAGAAGTCGGAGGGAAAACTGTTTTTT
TRBJ2-2 | . | TRBV5-1 | . | 13 | CASSLGDTGELFF | TGCGCCAGCAGCTTGGGAGACACCGGGGAGCTGTTTTTT
TRBJ1-1 | . | TRBV5-8 | once | 12 | CASGPVGTEAFF | TGTGCCAGCGGGCCTGTAGGCACTGAAGCTTTCTTT
TRBJ2-5 | . | TRBV2 | . | 13 | CANQQGRSETQYF | TGTGCCAACCAACAGGGCCGTTCAGAGACCCAGTACTTC
TRBJ2-7 | . | TRBV9 | . | 11 | CASSVGGEQYF | TGTGCCAGCAGCGTTGGGGGGGAGCAGTACTTC
TRBJ1-5 | . | TRBV28 | . | 21 | CASSLSLLLGTHSSKDQPQHF | TGTGCCAGCAGTTTAAGTCTGCTGCTGGGGACTCATTCTAGCAAAGATCAGCCCCAGCATTTT
TRBJ1-1 | TRBD1 | TRBV5-6 | . | 14 | CASRPGTVGTEAFF | TGTGCCAGCAGACCTGGGACAGTGGGCACTGAAGCTTTCTTT
TRBJ2-4 | . | TRBV9 | . | 18 | CASSVSGSGTGAKNIQYF | TGTGCCAGCAGCGTAAGCGGTTCTGGAACAGGGGCCAAAAACATTCAGTACTTC
TRBJ1-5 | . | TRBV11-2 | . | 14 | CASSPGGSNQPQHF | TGTGCCAGCAGCCCGGGTGGGAGCAATCAGCCCCAGCATTTT
TRBJ1-1 | TRBD1 | TRBV10-1 | . | 16 | CASSDRRGPGDTEAFF | TGCGCCAGCAGCGACCGGAGGGGGCCGGGGGACACTGAAGCTTTCTTT
TRBJ2-4 | TRBD1 | TRBV7-9 | . | 15 | CASSSGTGKLGIQYF | TGTGCCAGCAGCTCCGGGACAGGGAAATTGGGCATTCAGTACTTC
TRBJ1-5 | TRBD1 | TRBV2 | . | 14 | CASSRDRTSGPQHF | TGTGCCAGCAGCCGGGACAGGACCTCAGGGCCCCAGCATTTT
TRBJ1-1 | . | TRBV10-2 | . | 17 | CASSESRPGLGNTEAFF | TGCGCCAGCAGTGAGTCCCGTCCGGGACTCGGAAACACTGAAGCTTTCTTT
TRBJ2-6 | . | TRBV27 | . | 14 | CASSLLSGANVLTF | TGTGCCAGCAGCCTACTCTCTGGGGCCAACGTCCTGACTTTC
TRBJ2-1 | . | TRBV29-1 | . | 15 | CSLFTGDAYYNEQFF | TGCAGCCTGTTCACCGGAGACGCATACTACAATGAGCAGTTCTTC
TRBJ1-2 | . | TRBV7-9 | . | 18 | CSSSHGRGNMVGFSGYTF | TGTTCCAGCAGCCACGGGAGAGGGAATATGGTCGGGTTTAGTGGCTACACCTTC
TRBJ1-1 | TRBD1 | TRBV7-2 | . | 15 | CASSLVGQGGTEAFF | TGTGCCAGCAGCTTAGTCGGACAGGGTGGCACTGAAGCTTTCTTT
TRBJ1-6 | TRBD1 | TRBV6-6 | . | 15 | CASSYSGTENSPLHF | TGTGCCAGCAGTTATTCTGGGACAGAGAATTCACCCCTCCACTTT
TRBJ1-1 | . | TRBV6-5 | . | 13 | CASSINRVTEAFF | TGTGCCAGCAGCATCAACAGGGTCACTGAAGCTTTCTTT